This paragraph reports one T cell receptor (beta chain). This entry comes from a study of Graves' ophthalmopathy and Graves' hyperthyroidism. Beta-chain TCR CDR3 regions were amplified from RNA transcripts. Investigators did first-round RT-PCR with HTBI primers, then second-round multiplex PCR. TCRdb analysed the multiplex PCR reads with MiXCR anew, one entry per CDR3 protein. The repertoire holds hundreds of thousands of distinct CDR3 sequences, with around 45% as singletons. With a duration under 3 months, ophthalmopathy in the donors showed moderate-to-severe activity, CAS ≥3 and NOSPECS ≥4. Exclusion applied to patients with other autoimmune diseases, uncontrolled infections, pregnancy or lactation. Thyroid ultrasound, orbital computed tomography, TRAb, serum thyroxine and clinical symptoms formed the basis of diagnosis. PBMCs had their origin in fresh peripheral blood (10 ml). The CDR3 length is 15 residues. V was trimmed by 4 bases and J by 2 bases, leaving 14 bases between them.

The sequencing sample was made of peripheral blood. V and J are TRBV12-3 or TRBV12-4 and TRBJ1-2, with a weak D call TRBD1 (5 bases). The receptor's source is an adult man with Graves' ophthalmopathy. The CDR3 is CASSYGQGGNYGYTF. The CDR3 nucleotides are TGTGCCAGCAGTTACGGGCAGGGAGGGAACTATGGCTACACCTTC.